This passage covers 25 T cell receptor beta chains from one sample sequenced in a study of shared clonotypes between healthy human individuals. The repertoire was sequenced with immunoSEQ multiplex PCR; TCRdb's copy has only in-frame clones and lacks some. The sample contains 1,400,000 or so clones, 98% of which appear only once. The sequenced sample was naive CD4+ T cells sorted from blood. Subset described: CD45RA+ positively selected. The receptor source for this set is a man aged 25-40 years in good health.

Comment on this clone: The identical CDR3 is also encoded by other nucleotide sequences in the sample. This chain connects TRBV18 to TRBJ2-6, with TRBD1 matching 10 bases. The CDR3 is 17 residues long. V gave up 3 bases and J gave up 0 bases; unmatched junction bases: 2. Germline V gives CDR1 KGHSH, CDR2 LQKENI. The CDR3 DNA reads TGTGCCAGCTCACCGAGGACAGGGGGCTCTGGGGCCAACGTCCTGACTTTC. This gives the protein CASSPRTGGSGANVLTF.

The chain couples TRBV5-1 to TRBJ2-1; D is possibly TRBD1 (5 bases). Trimming cost V 4 bases and J 4 bases, with 15 bases left between them. The CDR3 is made up of 15 amino acids. Germline assignment: CDR1 SGHRS and CDR2 YFSETQ. The CDR3 sequence: CASSPNQGAYNEQFF. CDR3 DNA sequence: TGCGCCAGCAGCCCGAATCAAGGGGCTTACAATGAGCAGTTCTTC.

This chain joins TRBV5-6 and TRBJ1-3, with a weak D call TRBD1 (5 bases). The CDR3 length is 15 residues. From germline, CDR1 is SGHDT and CDR2 YYEEEE. The V end was cut by 4 bases, the J end by 4 bases, with 15 bases between. The CDR3 nucleotides are TGTGCCAGCAGCCCAAGGGACCTGAGAGGAAACACCATATATTTT. Its protein is CASSPRDLRGNTIYF.

V gene TRBV7-9 combines with J gene TRBJ2-2, with a possible D match to TRBD1 (5 bases). The CDR3 sequence is 15 residues long. V was clipped by 1 base and J by 4 bases, with 10 bases between them. Germline V gene data show CDR1 as SEHNR and CDR2 as FQNEAQ (reference sequence). The CDR3 loop is CASSLGREATGELFF. CDR3 DNA: TGTGCCAGCAGCTTAGGCAGGGAAGCCACCGGGGAGCTGTTTTTT.

The rearrangement uses TRBV5-1 and TRBJ2-7; TRBD1 might be the D (6 bases). The length of the CDR3 is 13 residues. Trimming stripped 6 bases from V and 3 bases from J, with 13 bases between. The germline V gene has CDR1 SGHRS and CDR2 YFSETQ. The CDR3 region is CASKLTGNYEQYF. Written as DNA, the CDR3 is TGCGCCAGCAAGTTGACAGGCAACTACGAGCAGTACTTC.

This chain links TRBV4-3 with TRBJ2-7; perhaps TRBD1 as D (6 bases). Germline V gene data show CDR1 as LGHNA and CDR2 as YSLEER. The CDR3 is made up of 13 amino acids. The V gene lost 3 bases and the J gene lost 4 bases, with 10 bases spanning the gap. The CDR3 is CASSQRTAYEQYF. The CDR3 DNA sequence: TGCGCCAGCAGCCAGCGGACAGCGTACGAGCAGTACTTC.

This sequence joins TRBV7-9 and TRBJ1-2, with D unresolved. The CDR3 loop spans 14 amino acids. Germline lookup yields CDR1 SEHNR and CDR2 FQNEAQ (reference sequence). V was cut by 2 bases and J by 5 bases, with 12 bases left in between. CDR3 coding DNA: TGTGCCAGCAGCTTACCCCTCGGGAGATATGGCTACACCTTC. Its translation is CASSLPLGRYGYTF. The whole variable domain, remainder taken from reference TRBV7-9 and TRBJ1-2, is DTGVSQNPRHKITKRGQNVTFRCDPISEHNRLYWYRQTLGQGPEFLTYFQNEAQLEKSRLLSDRFSAERPKGSFSTLEIQRTEQGDSAMYLCASSLPLGRYGYTFGSGTRLTVV.

The chain joins TRBV2 to TRBJ1-5; no clear D. CDR1 is SNHLY, CDR2 FYNNEI, per germline. CDR3 length: 14 amino acids. Trimming took off 4 bases at V and 4 bases at J, with 11 bases between the two ends. CDR3: CASSALAVNQPQHF. DNA of the CDR3: TGTGCCAGCAGTGCGTTGGCAGTTAATCAGCCCCAGCATTTT.

A word on this clone: Other DNA sequences in this sample translate to the same CDR3. V is TRBV7-2 and J is TRBJ1-5; D gene ambiguous. V was cut by 1 base and J by 2 bases, with 6 bases left in between. Germline-derived CDR1 and CDR2 are SGHTA and FQGNSA. The CDR3 covers 14 residues. The CDR3 is CASSLGRGNQPQHF. The CDR3 bases are TGTGCCAGCAGCTTAGGTAGGGGCAATCAGCCCCAGCATTTT.

This clone was seen once. Other nucleotide sequences from this sample produce the same CDR3. V is TRBV30 and J is TRBJ1-1, with D unresolved. This CDR3 comprises 11 residues. Trimming took 2 bases from V and 5 from J, leaving 6 bases between them. From germline, CDR1 is GTSNPN and CDR2 SVGIG (reference sequence). DNA of the CDR3: TGTGCCTGGAGTAGCCGGACTGAAGCTTTCTTT. Its protein product is CAWSSRTEAFF. Filled out from reference TRBV30 and TRBJ1-1, the complete variable domain reads SQTIHQWPATLVQPVGSPLSLECTVEGTSNPNLYWYRQAAGRGLQLLFYSVGIGQISSEVPQNLSASRPQDRQFILSSKKLLLSDSGFYLCAWSSRTEAFFGQGTRLTVV.

J is TRBJ2-7 and V is TRBV7-9, with D perhaps matching TRBD1 or TRBD2 (5 bases each). The V end was cut by 5 bases, the J end by 3 bases, with 11 bases between. The germline gives CDR1 SEHNR, CDR2 FQNEAQ (reference sequence). The CDR3 contains 13 residues. The CDR3 coding sequence is TGTGCCAGCAGCCTACTGGGGGTCTACGAGCAGTACTTC. Protein product: CASSLLGVYEQYF.

This sequence joins TRBV4-1 and TRBJ1-4; 8 positions match TRBD1. With 1 base clipped from V and 8 bases from J, the junction kept 9 bases outside the gene matches. CDR3 length: 16 amino acids. CDR1 is MGHRA, CDR2 YSYEKL, per germline. CDR3 coding DNA: TGCGCCAGCAGCCAAGCTGAGGACAGGGTCGAGGAAAAACTGTTTTTT. Translated: CASSQAEDRVEEKLFF.

This clone appeared once. The chain employs TRBV28 and TRBJ1-4; D is uncertain. CDR1 is MDHEN and CDR2 is SYDVKM in the germline V gene. V lost 3 bases and J 6 bases, leaving 14 bases between the germline ends. The CDR3 has 15 amino acids. The CDR3 reads CASSFSGPPDEKLFF. The CDR3 nucleotides are TGTGCCAGCAGTTTCTCGGGCCCCCCGGATGAAAAACTGTTTTTT.

Notes on this clone: The same CDR3 also results from other DNA sequences found in this sample. The V and J genes are TRBV5-4 and TRBJ2-3; D is undetermined. Germline CDR1 is SGHNT and CDR2 is YYREEE (reference sequence). The CDR3 has 14 residues. The ends were cut back, 4 bases at V and 3 bases at J, with 12 bases in the middle. In nucleotides, the CDR3 is TGTGCCAGCAGCCTACCGACCGGAACAGATACGCAGTATTTT. Protein sequence: CASSLPTGTDTQYF.

V usage is TRBV6-1 and J usage is TRBJ2-1; 8 nucleotides align to TRBD2. Unmatched junction bases numbered 12, after V lost 2 bases and J lost 15 bases. CDR3 length: 14 amino acids. CDR1 MNHNS and CDR2 SASEGT come from the germline V gene. The CDR3 nucleotides read TGTGCCAGCAGTGAACGGGGCCTAGCGGGCAAACCGTTCTTC. It yields the protein CASSERGLAGKPFF.

The gene calls are TRBV4-3 and TRBJ1-2; D uncertain. Germline V lookup: CDR1 LGHNA, CDR2 YSLEER. The CDR3 is 15 amino acids. Trimming shortened V by 0 bases and J by 4 bases, and 12 bases separated the two germline ends. In DNA form, the CDR3 reads TGCGCCAGCAGCCAAGAACGAGTCCCCCTCTATGGCTACACCTTC. It translates to CASSQERVPLYGYTF.

This clone has only one observation. The chain carries TRBV10-3 and TRBJ2-2; TRBD2 matches at 7 bases. Germline CDR1 and CDR2: ENHRY and SYGVKD. V gave up 2 bases and J gave up 7 bases; unmatched junction bases: 7. The CDR3 is made up of 15 amino acids. This CDR3 is CAISEGGSSSGELFF. The CDR3 coding sequence is TGTGCCATCAGTGAGGGCGGGAGTTCCAGCGGGGAGCTGTTTTTT.

The chain couples TRBV19 to TRBJ2-6; D is unclear. There are 18 residues in the CDR3. Germline V gene data show CDR1 as LNHDA and CDR2 as SQIVND (reference sequence). Trimming cost V 0 bases and J 0 bases, with 12 bases left between them. In DNA form, the CDR3 reads TGTGCCAGTAGTATAGAGGCTGTCGCTACCTCTGGGGCCAACGTCCTGACTTTC. It translates to CASSIEAVATSGANVLTF.

This clone was found once. The genes are TRBV18 and TRBJ1-5; TRBD1 is a possible D gene (5 bases). This CDR3 spans 15 amino acids. Germline V CDR1 and CDR2: KGHSH, LQKENI. Trimming stripped 5 bases from V and 7 bases from J, with 18 bases between. CDR3 nucleotide sequence: TGTGCCAGCTCATTCACCCAGGCCGGGGGGCAGCCCCAGCATTTT. Its protein is CASSFTQAGGQPQHF.

The chain employs TRBV7-9 and TRBJ2-4; 8 bases fit TRBD1. V lost 6 bases, J lost 2 bases, and 6 bases stayed unmatched. CDR1 SEHNR and CDR2 FQNEAQ come from the germline V gene (reference sequence). The CDR3 consists of 15 residues. As DNA, the CDR3 is TGTGCCAGCAGAAACGACAGGGGAACCAAAAACATTCAGTACTTC. Residues: CASRNDRGTKNIQYF.

The V gene is TRBV18, the J gene TRBJ1-1; TRBD1 matches 8 bases. Losses at the gene ends were 6 bases for V and 2 bases for J; bases not matched to a gene: 5. This CDR3 contains 14 residues. CDR1 and CDR2 from the germline V gene are KGHSH and LQKENI. Written as DNA, the CDR3 is TGTGCCAGCTCTCAACAGGGGGGAAACACTGAAGCTTTCTTT. Protein product: CASSQQGGNTEAFF. Complete variable domain (other parts from reference TRBV18 and TRBJ1-1): NAGVMQNPRHLVRRRGQEARLRCSPMKGHSHVYWYRQLPEEGLKFMVYLQKENIIDESGMPKERFSAEFPKEGPSILRIQQVVRGDSAAYFCASSQQGGNTEAFFGQGTRLTVV.

The V and J genes are TRBV13 and TRBJ2-7; tentative D call: TRBD1 (5 bases). The germline gives CDR1 PRHDT, CDR2 FYEKMQ (reference sequence). Trimming stripped 4 bases from V and 9 bases from J, with 10 bases between. This CDR3 is built from 11 residues. In DNA, the CDR3 is TGTGCCAGCAGCTCCCAGGGTGCGCAGTACTTC. Translated, it gives CASSSQGAQYF.

This chain uses TRBV5-1 with TRBJ2-5, with TRBD1 matching over 7 bases. The V and J ends lost 4 bases and 5 bases, in that order; junction bases with no gene match: 8. Germline loops: CDR1 SGHRS, CDR2 YFSETQ. This CDR3 is 14 amino acids long. Here the CDR3 reads CASSLQGPEETQYF. The CDR3 DNA reads TGCGCCAGCAGCCTACAGGGGCCGGAGGAGACCCAGTACTTC.

About this clone itself: Other DNA sequences in this sample translate to the same CDR3. V is TRBV4-3 and J is TRBJ2-7, with D tentatively TRBD2 (5 bases). Germline CDR1 is LGHNA and CDR2 is YSLEER. V lost 0 bases, J lost 1 base, and 10 bases lay in between. This CDR3 is built from 15 residues. CDR3 residues: CASSQEARGSYEQYF. In DNA, the CDR3 is TGCGCCAGCAGCCAAGAGGCTCGGGGATCCTACGAGCAGTACTTC.

The CDR3 DNA sequence: TGTGCCAGCATTGCAGGGGGCGTTCCAGATACGCAGTATTTT. The encoded protein is CASIAGGVPDTQYF. The chain combines TRBV2 with TRBJ2-3; 8 positions match TRBD1. The CDR3 is 14 residues long. V lost 7 bases to trimming and J lost 4 bases; unmatched junction nucleotides: 7. Germline V gives CDR1 SNHLY, CDR2 FYNNEI.